This T cell receptor (beta chain) was recovered during a study of blood T cell repertoires in COVID-19 (TCRdb year 2020). With regard to the full study: Samples from collaborators originated in the United States, Italy and Spain and spanned both the acute and convalescent phases of COVID-19. The prospective study material was composed of cDNA or gDNA derived from T cells, B-cell-depleted T cells, or PBMCs. Where available, HLA class I and class II types were taken from metadata supplied by the sample provider and were not determined by assay-based typing. The repertoires were made available in a free public database intended to serve as a resource for research on the immune response to SARS-CoV-2. Subjects who had been exposed to COVID-19, were actively infected with it, or had recovered from it provided the deeply sampled blood TCRbeta repertoires that made up the dataset. Samples came from the ongoing ImmuneRACE study (first 160 participants) plus 1,254 subjects from 6 global collaborators. Nearly every sample came with metadata listing a de-identified subject ID, COVID-19 status, age in years and sex.

As for this clone: There is no known antigen for this receptor. Base qualities are missing; no much larger clone stands one base away.

Study-wide findings and limitations: How much clinical and demographic metadata was included differed by source and by participant, and the metadata was provided uncurated.

The immunoSEQ Assay, a bias-controlled multiplex PCR, was used to amplify TCRbeta CDR3 regions from genomic DNA. As for the authors' bioinformatics: The number of nucleated cells in each sample was estimated from the amplification of reference gene primers within the assay. To quantify the absolute abundance of each unique TCRbeta CDR3 rearrangement, sequence reads were collapsed and filtered. For each sample, productive Simpson clonality was calculated by taking the square root of Simpson's diversity index across productive rearrangements. TCRdb carries this immuneACCESS record with in-frame sequences only. Its versions omit some clonotypes, under half of them owing to an unresolved V gene in the studies checked, with the rest unexplained. V and J calls and clone size are copied from that table; D and trimming were computed from the DNA. Within this sample are roughly 100,000 clones, with 81% of them counted one time only. Roughly two fifths of the sample is taken by the ten largest.

The collaborating institutions used their own protocols to collect whole blood in K2EDTA tubes. Collaborator samples were shipped for TCRbeta analysis as frozen whole blood, isolated PBMCs, or DNA extracted from either sample type. CDR1 SGHRS and CDR2 YFSETQ are derived from the germline V gene. At the junction V is shortened by 0 bases and J by 5 bases, with 12 bases in between. Taken from cysteine to phenylalanine, the CDR3 has 14 residues. Here the CDR3 DNA is all that survives: 42 bases in frame from base 1. The chain is made from TRBV5-1 and TRBJ2-7; the best D guess is TRBD1, with 5 bases matching. The sequence was collected from a man aged 80 or over with acute or convalescent COVID-19. Sequencing was done on a sample of peripheral blood. The CDR3 sequence is CASSLAPGLNEQYF. The DNA sequence is given as TGCGCCAGCAGCTTGGCCCCAGGGTTAAACGAGCAGTACTTC.